The 23 T cell receptor beta chains presented below share a single source sample, sequenced in a study of blood T cell repertoires in COVID-19 (dated by TCRdb to 2020 to 2021). Library construction relied on the immunoSEQ multiplex PCR assay. Entries here come from immuneACCESS through TCRdb and include only in-frame sequences with V and J called. Some clones fail to appear in such tables; in the studies checked, an unresolved V gene covers under half of the shortfall, and the cause of the remainder is unknown. This sample holds 65,000 to 75,000 clones; 90% were observed only once. The leading ten clones occupy around 1.6% of the sample. Material for sequencing was peripheral blood. All receptors derive from a man aged 50-59 years with acute or convalescent COVID-19.

V usage is TRBV28 and J usage is TRBJ2-5; 10 nucleotides match TRBD1. V lost 7 bases and J lost 1; bases outside the gene matches: 6. From germline, CDR1 is MDHEN and CDR2 SYDVKM. The CDR3 covers 15 residues. The CDR3 DNA reads TGTGCCAGCAAACCGGGACAGGGGTTCCAAGAGACCCAGTACTTC. As protein: CASKPGQGFQETQYF.

V and J are TRBV11-3 and TRBJ1-4; D is uncertain. From germline, CDR1 is SGHNT and CDR2 YENEEA. Between the trimmed V and J ends, which lost 5 bases and 0 bases, there was a span of 13 bases. CDR3 length equals 16 residues. In nucleotides, the CDR3 is TGTGCCAGCAGCACAAGACACAACCCAACTAATGAAAAACTGTTTTTT. It codes for CASSTRHNPTNEKLFF.

This chain connects TRBV28 to TRBJ2-3; D possibly corresponds to TRBD1 (6 bases). The CDR3 loop spans 15 amino acids. CDR1 and CDR2 (germline): MDHEN, SYDVKM. Trimming pared 7 bases from V and 1 base from J, leaving 15 bases between. The CDR3 reads CASTGRGAGTDTQYF. CDR3 nucleotides: TGTGCCAGCACCGGCAGGGGAGCGGGCACAGATACGCAGTATTTT.

This clone was seen once. CDR3 nucleotides: TGTGCCACCAGTGACGATTCTAGCGGGAGGGCCCCAGATACGCAGTATTTT. Translated, it gives CATSDDSSGRAPDTQYF. This sequence joins TRBV24-1 and TRBJ2-3; 12 bases are a match to TRBD2. The germline V gene has CDR1 KGHDR and CDR2 SFDVKD. The CDR3 totals 17 residues. Trimming cost V 4 bases and J 4 bases; bases outside gene matches: 8.

This clone was counted a single time. The chain joins TRBV29-1 to TRBJ2-3; a weak D match, TRBD2 (5 bases). The CDR3 sequence is 15 residues long. Trimming cost V 6 bases and J 1 base, with 17 bases left between them. Germline CDR1 reads SQVTM; CDR2 reads ANQGSEA. This CDR3 is CSVRRSFGRTDTQYF. CDR3 nucleotides: TGCAGCGTACGGAGGAGTTTTGGACGCACAGATACGCAGTATTTT.

V usage is TRBV11-2 and J usage is TRBJ2-5; 7 positions agree with TRBD2. V lost 4 bases to trimming and J lost 3 bases; unmatched junction nucleotides: 8. The CDR3 has 15 amino acids. Germline CDR1 SGHAT, CDR2 FQNNGV. The CDR3 region is CASSSPGGEEETQYF. The CDR3 DNA sequence: TGTGCCAGCAGCTCCCCTGGGGGGGAGGAAGAGACCCAGTACTTC. The whole variable domain, filled in from reference TRBV11-2 and TRBJ2-5, reads EAGVAQSPRYKIIEKRQSVAFWCNPISGHATLYWYQQILGQGPKLLIQFQNNGVVDDSQLPKDRFSAERLKGVDSTLKIQPAKLEDSAVYLCASSSPGGEEETQYFGPGTRLLVL.

V is TRBV6-6 and J is TRBJ2-3; the D is unclear. The germline CDR1 and CDR2 sequences are MNHNY and SVGAGI (reference sequence). V lost 10 bases and J lost 6, with 8 bases in between. The CDR3 loop spans 10 amino acids. The CDR3 bases are TGTGCCACCCTGGCCGATACGCAGTATTTT. Its protein is CATLADTQYF.

This clone was recorded once. The chain recombines TRBV18 with TRBJ2-1; D gene ambiguous. Trimming stripped 1 base from V and 4 bases from J, with 8 bases between. Germline V gives CDR1 KGHSH, CDR2 LQKENI. The CDR3 contains 14 residues. For the CDR3, the DNA is TGTGCCAGCTCACCACGGGCCCTTTACAATGAGCAGTTCTTC. This translates into CASSPRALYNEQFF.

The CDR3 nucleotides are TGTGCCACCAGCCACGGAGTCCAAGAGACCCAGTACTTC. It codes for CATSHGVQETQYF. The chain links TRBV24-1 to TRBJ2-5; D ambiguous. Germline V gene data show CDR1 as KGHDR and CDR2 as SFDVKD. CDR3 length: 13 residues. The V end lost 7 bases, the J end lost 1 base, and 9 bases lay between the germline ends.

The rearrangement links TRBV28 to TRBJ1-4; no reliable D call. Trimming cost V 2 bases and J 13 bases, with 8 bases left between them. Germline V lookup: CDR1 MDHEN, CDR2 SYDVKM. The CDR3 consists of 11 residues. CDR3 DNA sequence: TGTGCCAGCAGTTTACAAGAGGGACTGTTTTTT. Protein sequence: CASSLQEGLFF.

Only a few counts were recorded for this clone. J is TRBJ1-1 and V is TRBV19; no definite D call. The V end was cut by 5 bases, the J end by 9 bases, with 19 bases between. Germline CDR1 and CDR2: LNHDA and SQIVND (reference sequence). CDR3 size: 14 residues. As DNA, the CDR3 is TGTGCCAGTAGTGACCCTTGGGCAGCCTCTAAAGCTTTCTTT. The encoded protein is CASSDPWAASKAFF.

The chain employs TRBV19 and TRBJ1-3; 11 bases are a match to TRBD1. Losses at the gene ends were 4 bases for V and 4 bases for J; bases not matched to a gene: 15. This CDR3 has 19 amino acids. The germline V gene has CDR1 LNHDA and CDR2 SQIVND (reference sequence). CDR3 DNA sequence: TGTGCCAGTAGTACCCCCGGGACAGGGGGGCAATCTGGCGGAAACACCATATATTTT. Translated, it gives CASSTPGTGGQSGGNTIYF.

This chain joins TRBV7-9 and TRBJ1-4, with 8 bases lining up with TRBD1. This CDR3 contains 16 residues. Germline lookup yields CDR1 SEHNR and CDR2 FQNEAQ (reference sequence). V shed 4 bases, J shed 6 bases, and the junction held 10 bases outside the gene matches. DNA for the CDR3: TGTGCCAGCAGCTCGGACAGGGAACGGTGGGATGAAAAACTGTTTTTT. Amino acid sequence: CASSSDRERWDEKLFF.

This chain links TRBV10-3 with TRBJ2-2; 7 bases map to TRBD2. This CDR3 is 14 amino acids long. From germline, CDR1 is ENHRY and CDR2 SYGVKD. Losses at the gene ends were 7 bases for V and 4 bases for J; bases not matched to a gene: 6. The CDR3 DNA sequence: TGTGCCATCAACCCCAGGGAGGGCACCGGGGAGCTGTTTTTT. It codes for CAINPREGTGELFF.

The chain combines TRBV7-3 with TRBJ1-1, with no clear D. CDR3 length equals 13 residues. Deletions cut 5 bases from V and 1 base from J, with 8 bases between. Germline-derived CDR1 and CDR2 are SGHTA and FQGTGA. The CDR3, as DNA: TGTGCCAGCAGCCCCAGGCCGAACACTGAAGCTTTCTTT. The encoded protein is CASSPRPNTEAFF.

The chain uses TRBV7-9 and TRBJ2-5; perhaps TRBD1 as D (6 bases). Germline V CDR1 and CDR2: SEHNR, FQNEAQ (reference sequence). The CDR3 has 16 residues. V dropped 2 bases and J dropped 3 bases, with 16 bases sitting between them. DNA for the CDR3: TGTGCCAGCAGCTTATTGATGGGGGCCAAAGAAGAGACCCAGTACTTC. Its protein product is CASSLLMGAKEETQYF.

The V gene is TRBV28, the J gene TRBJ1-2, with 9 positions matching TRBD1. V was pared by 4 bases and J by 2 bases, with 8 bases of the junction left unmatched. CDR3 size: 16 residues. Germline V gene lookup returns CDR1 MDHEN and CDR2 SYDVKM. The CDR3 region has the DNA TGTGCCAGCAGTTATCGTCCCGGGACAGGGAACTATGGCTACACCTTC. This sequence encodes CASSYRPGTGNYGYTF.

The chain has TRBV2 and TRBJ1-6; D uncertain. CDR3 length: 11 residues. The V end lost 7 bases, the J end lost 14 bases, and 12 bases lay between the germline ends. Germline V gene data show CDR1 as SNHLY and CDR2 as FYNNEI. The CDR3 sequence is CASNQQSTLHF. The CDR3 coding sequence is TGTGCCAGCAACCAACAGTCAACCCTCCACTTT.

The genes are TRBV25-1 and TRBJ2-3; 9 bases align to TRBD2. The CDR3 is 18 amino acids. The germline V gene has CDR1 MGHDK and CDR2 SYGVNS. After removal of 5 bases from V and 3 bases from J, the junction contained 15 bases not matched to a gene. Here the CDR3 reads CASSHRDSGRHRTDTQYF. DNA for the CDR3: TGTGCCAGCAGTCATAGGGATAGCGGGAGACATCGTACAGATACGCAGTATTTT.

The chain joins TRBV7-2 to TRBJ2-6, with D possibly TRBD2 on 6 matching bases. In germline, CDR1 is SGHTA, CDR2 FQGNSA. The V gene lost 2 bases and the J gene lost 0 bases, with 11 bases spanning the gap. The CDR3 covers 17 residues. CDR3 coding DNA: TGTGCCAGCAGCTTAAGGTCGGGGGACTCTGGGGCCAACGTCCTGACTTTC. Its protein product is CASSLRSGDSGANVLTF. Together with reference TRBV7-2 and TRBJ2-6, the CDR3 gives the full variable domain: GAGVSQSPSNKVTEKGKDVELRCDPISGHTALYWYRQSLGQGLEFLIYFQGNSAPDKSGLPSDRFSAERTGGSVSTLTIQRTQQEDSAVYLCASSLRSGDSGANVLTFGAGSRLTVL.

V gene TRBV6-2 or TRBV6-3 combines with J gene TRBJ1-6; tentatively, D is TRBD1 (6 bases). V was trimmed by 6 bases and J by 9 bases, leaving 18 bases between them. The length of the CDR3 is 15 residues. CDR1 and CDR2 from the germline V gene are MNHEY and SVGEGT. The CDR3 coding sequence is TGTGCCAGCAGCCGGGAAGCAGGGGTGGGTTCACCCCTCCACTTT. It yields the protein CASSREAGVGSPLHF.

V gene TRBV11-2 combines with J gene TRBJ2-7, with TRBD1 as a possible D gene (5 bases). CDR1 SGHAT and CDR2 FQNNGV come from the germline V gene. The V and J ends lost 5 bases and 3 bases respectively, with 11 bases between them. The CDR3 has 13 amino acids. Here the CDR3 reads CASSPRQSYEQYF. In DNA, the CDR3 is TGTGCCAGCAGCCCTCGACAGAGCTACGAGCAGTACTTC. The variable domain in full, with the rest retrieved from reference TRBV11-2 and TRBJ2-7, is EAGVAQSPRYKIIEKRQSVAFWCNPISGHATLYWYQQILGQGPKLLIQFQNNGVVDDSQLPKDRFSAERLKGVDSTLKIQPAKLEDSAVYLCASSPRQSYEQYFGPGTRLTVT.

This chain joins TRBV4-1 and TRBJ2-3, with D unresolved. The CDR3 loop spans 12 amino acids. The germline CDR1 and CDR2 sequences are MGHRA and YSYEKL. Trimming stripped 1 base from V and 5 bases from J, with 4 bases between. CDR3 in amino acids: CASSQAGDTQYF. CDR3 DNA: TGCGCCAGCAGCCAAGCGGGAGATACGCAGTATTTT.